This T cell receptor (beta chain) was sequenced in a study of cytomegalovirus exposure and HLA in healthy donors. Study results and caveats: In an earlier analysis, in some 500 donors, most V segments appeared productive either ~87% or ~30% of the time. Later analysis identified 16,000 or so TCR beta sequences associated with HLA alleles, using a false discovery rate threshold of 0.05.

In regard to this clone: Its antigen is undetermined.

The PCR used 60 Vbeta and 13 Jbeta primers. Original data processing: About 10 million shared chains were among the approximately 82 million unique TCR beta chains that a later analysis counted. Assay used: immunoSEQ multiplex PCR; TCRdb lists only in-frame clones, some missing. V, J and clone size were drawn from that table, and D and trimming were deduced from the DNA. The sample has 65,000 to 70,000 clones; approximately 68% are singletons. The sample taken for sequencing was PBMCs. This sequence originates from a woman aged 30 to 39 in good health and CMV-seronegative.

The CDR3 DNA reads TGTGCCAGTAGCTGGACTAGCGGGGGGGCCGGCGGGGAGCTGTTTTTT. This encodes CASSWTSGGAGGELFF. J is TRBJ2-2 and V is TRBV19; 15 nucleotides line up with TRBD2. The germline gives CDR1 LNHDA, CDR2 SQIVND (reference sequence). After removal of 6 bases from V and 7 bases from J, the junction contained 6 bases not matched to a gene. This CDR3 is built from 16 residues.